These 25 T cell receptor beta chains share one sample of origin, sequenced in a study of T cells after yellow fever vaccination. TCRdb processed the 5' RACE reads anew with MiXCR; each CDR3 protein has one entry. The sample lists 200,000 to 250,000 distinct CDR3 sequences, 2.5% to 3.5% occurring once. The sequences come from CD4+ T cells sorted from PBMCs, collected 10 days after the yellow fever booster vaccination. These receptors all come from a man between 18 and 35 years old who received the YFV17D yellow fever vaccine.

In this sample, this clonotype turned up many times. The rearrangement links TRBV3-1 to TRBJ1-1; TRBD1 is a possible D gene (6 bases). The germline V and J ends were trimmed by 4 bases and 9 bases, with 12 bases remaining between them. CDR3 size: 12 residues. Germline V gene sequence: CDR1 LGHDT, CDR2 YNNKEL (reference sequence). The CDR3 loop is CASSPQGGKAFF. In DNA form, the CDR3 reads TGTGCCAGCAGCCCCCAAGGGGGAAAAGCTTTCTTT.

This clonotype was seen more than once but under ten times. The chain recombines TRBV12-3 or TRBV12-4 with TRBJ1-1; tentatively, D is TRBD1 (5 bases). The CDR3 is made up of 15 amino acids. V gave up 2 bases and J gave up 5 bases, with 15 bases separating them. The CDR3 here is CASSLQGGGYTEAFF. CDR3 coding DNA: TGTGCCAGCAGTTTACAGGGCGGGGGGTATACTGAAGCTTTCTTT.

This clonotype was counted a few times. The chain combines TRBV6-5 with TRBJ2-7; perhaps D is TRBD1 or TRBD2 (5 bases each). The CDR3 length is 13 residues. V shed 9 bases and J shed 2 bases, with 14 bases lying between them. Looked up from germline, CDR1 is MNHEY and CDR2 is SVGAGI. The CDR3 spells CASRRDVTYEQYV. For the CDR3, the DNA is TGTGCCAGTCGCCGGGACGTCACCTACGAGCAGTACGTC.

The chain is built from TRBV11-2 and TRBJ2-3; the match to TRBD2 covers 8 bases. The CDR3 runs 15 residues. The junction had 13 bases not matched to a gene; V was cut back by 6 bases and J by 8 bases. CDR1 is SGHAT, CDR2 FQNNGV, per germline. The CDR3 bases are TGTGCCAGCAGTGGGGTAGCGGGGACCCTGGGTACGCAGTATTTT. Its protein is CASSGVAGTLGTQYF. The variable domain in full, completed from reference TRBV11-2 and TRBJ2-3, reads EAGVAQSPRYKIIEKRQSVAFWCNPISGHATLYWYQQILGQGPKLLIQFQNNGVVDDSQLPKDRFSAERLKGVDSTLKIQPAKLEDSAVYLCASSGVAGTLGTQYFGPGTRLTVL.

There are a few counts of this clonotype. The V call is TRBV6-4, the J call TRBJ2-3, with 9 bases identical to TRBD2. The CDR3 has 16 residues. After removal of 3 bases from V and 0 bases from J, the junction contained 4 bases not matched to a gene. CDR1 and CDR2 from the germline V gene are MRHNA and SNTAGT. For the CDR3, the DNA is TGTGCCAGCAGTGAAGCGACTAGCGGTAGCACAGATACGCAGTATTTT. It is translated as CASSEATSGSTDTQYF.

This clonotype appeared many times. The chain joins TRBV7-2 to TRBJ1-3, with D maybe TRBD1 (5 bases). The V end lost 5 bases, the J end lost 0 bases, and 14 bases lay between the germline ends. Germline V gene sequence: CDR1 SGHTA, CDR2 FQGNSA. The CDR3 spans 16 residues. The CDR3 DNA is TGTGCCAGCAGCCCTGGGACGGCGATCTCTGGAAACACCATATATTTT. It encodes CASSPGTAISGNTIYF.

Ten or more counts support this clonotype. This rearrangement joins TRBV29-1 to TRBJ2-5, with D possibly being TRBD1 (6 bases). The germline V gene encodes CDR1 SQVTM and CDR2 ANQGSEA. The CDR3 has 13 amino acids. V lost 3 bases, J lost 5 bases, and 13 bases lay in between. As DNA, the CDR3 is TGCAGCGTTGACTCAGGGGCTGGGGAGACCCAGTACTTC. This gives the protein CSVDSGAGETQYF.

This sequence joins TRBV5-1 and TRBJ2-1, with D uncertain. The CDR3 contains 12 residues. Germline V gene sequence: CDR1 SGHRS, CDR2 YFSETQ. Trimming pared 3 bases from V and 8 bases from J, leaving 9 bases between. The CDR3 DNA follows: TGCGCCAGCAGCTCCAGCCTGCATGAGCAGTTCTTC. Its protein product is CASSSSLHEQFF. Full variable domain (remainder filled in from reference TRBV5-1 and TRBJ2-1): KAGVTQTPRYLIKTRGQQVTLSCSPISGHRSVSWYQQTPGQGLQFLFEYFSETQRNKGNFPGRFSGRQFSNSRSEMNVSTLELGDSALYLCASSSSLHEQFFGPGTRLTVL.

This clonotype was seen many times. The chain uses TRBV5-1 and TRBJ1-4; no clear D. Germline V gene lookup returns CDR1 SGHRS and CDR2 YFSETQ. The germline V and J ends were trimmed by 4 bases and 6 bases, with 16 bases remaining between them. This CDR3 region has 15 residues. The CDR3 nucleotides read TGCGCCAGCAGCCTGTTCGGGCAATTGGATGAAAAACTGTTTTTT. It specifies CASSLFGQLDEKLFF.

In this sample, this clonotype turned up many times. The chain joins TRBV5-6 to TRBJ1-1; possible D gene TRBD1, 6 bases. Trimming removed 5 bases from V and 1 base from J, with 9 bases in between. Per germline, CDR1 SGHDT and CDR2 YYEEEE. This CDR3 spans 13 amino acids. The CDR3 here is CASSRTENTEAFF. The DNA of the CDR3 is TGTGCCAGCAGTAGGACAGAGAACACTGAAGCTTTCTTT.

This clonotype has ten or more counts. The chain recombines TRBV6-2 or TRBV6-3 with TRBJ2-5; the D gene could be TRBD1 or TRBD2 (5 bases each). V was cut by 5 bases and J by 3 bases, with 7 bases left in between. Germline-derived CDR1 and CDR2 are MNHEY and SVGEGT. This CDR3 has 12 amino acids. This CDR3 reads CASSGTEETQYF. CDR3 coding DNA: TGTGCCAGCAGTGGGACGGAAGAGACCCAGTACTTC.

V gene TRBV10-1 combines with J gene TRBJ1-3; 7 bases match TRBD1. Germline CDR1 and CDR2: WNHNN and SYGVQD (reference sequence). Germline trimming cut 11 bases from V and 2 bases from J; bases unmatched to any gene: 6. The CDR3 extends over 13 amino acids. CDR3 loop: CAAARGPGNTIYF. The CDR3 nucleotides are TGCGCCGCAGCTAGGGGGCCTGGAAACACCATATATTTT.

This clonotype was observed at least ten times. The chain uses TRBV5-1 and TRBJ2-3, with TRBD2 matching 11 bases. Germline loops: CDR1 SGHRS, CDR2 YFSETQ. The ends lost 4 bases at V and 4 bases at J; junction bases unmatched: 11. The CDR3 has 17 amino acids. The CDR3 spells CASSKYLSGGAADTQYF. DNA of the CDR3: TGCGCCAGCAGCAAATACCTTAGCGGGGGGGCCGCAGATACGCAGTATTTT.

This clonotype showed up many times. The chain joins TRBV6-1 to TRBJ2-5; no firm D call. Trimming cost V 6 bases and J 3 bases, with 11 bases left between them. This CDR3 spans 13 amino acids. Germline V gene data show CDR1 as MNHNS and CDR2 as SASEGT. The CDR3 is CASSIRAKETQYF. For the CDR3, the DNA is TGTGCCAGCAGCATAAGGGCTAAAGAGACCCAGTACTTC.

This clonotype was recorded a few times. The CDR3 here is CASSQQFGGGVPDTQYF. In DNA form, the CDR3 reads TGCGCCAGCAGCCAGCAATTTGGCGGGGGGGTACCAGATACGCAGTATTTT. The genes are TRBV4-1 and TRBJ2-3, with 9 bases aligning to TRBD2. Germline CDR1 and CDR2: MGHRA and YSYEKL. Trimming took 3 bases from V and 4 from J; bases not matched to a gene: 11. The CDR3 length is 17 residues.

This clonotype was detected many times. V gene TRBV3-1 combines with J gene TRBJ1-2; D is possibly TRBD1 (5 bases). This CDR3 is 16 amino acids long. The V gene's germline CDR1 is LGHDT and CDR2 YNNKEL (reference sequence). V was cut by 0 bases and J by 3 bases, with 14 bases left in between. CDR3 nucleotide sequence: TGTGCCAGCAGCCAAGATCATCGGGGGAACTACTATGGCTACACCTTC. It yields the protein CASSQDHRGNYYGYTF.

This clonotype has a count of ten or more. The chain combines TRBV5-1 with TRBJ2-5; TRBD2 might be the D (6 bases). V was cut by 6 bases and J by 0 bases, with 15 bases left in between. CDR1 is SGHRS and CDR2 is YFSETQ in the germline V gene. CDR3 length: 15 amino acids. The chain's CDR3 is CASNPVGLNQETQYF. In DNA form, the CDR3 reads TGCGCCAGCAACCCAGTGGGACTGAACCAAGAGACCCAGTACTTC.

The chain couples TRBV7-9 to TRBJ2-3; no firm D call. CDR1 is SEHNR, CDR2 FQNEAQ, per germline (reference sequence). Trimming removed 4 bases from V and 0 bases from J, with 14 bases in between. The CDR3 totals 16 residues. The CDR3 sequence: CASSSYRVGSTDTQYF. The CDR3 DNA reads as TGTGCCAGCAGCTCCTATCGTGTGGGGAGCACAGATACGCAGTATTTT. Full variable domain (missing parts from reference TRBV7-9 and TRBJ2-3): DTGVSQNPRHKITKRGQNVTFRCDPISEHNRLYWYRQTLGQGPEFLTYFQNEAQLEKSRLLSDRFSAERPKGSFSTLEIQRTEQGDSAMYLCASSSYRVGSTDTQYFGPGTRLTVL.

This clonotype was picked up a small number of times. This chain's CDR3 is CASSQSSRRGGELFF. Here the CDR3 DNA reads TGTGCCAGCAGCCAATCCTCCCGAAGGGGCGGGGAGCTGTTTTTT. This chain links TRBV4-2 with TRBJ2-2, with a tentative D call TRBD1 (5 bases). The germline gives CDR1 LGHNA, CDR2 YNFKEQ. The CDR3 sequence is 15 residues long. Trimming stripped 2 bases from V and 7 bases from J, with 14 bases between.

This clonotype appeared many times. The chain uses TRBV12-3 or TRBV12-4 and TRBJ1-5; possibly TRBD1 for D (5 bases). The ends were cut back, 1 base at V and 4 bases at J, with 11 bases in the middle. The CDR3 sequence is 15 residues long. This chain's CDR3 is CASSLGGRGNQPQHF. Written as DNA, the CDR3 is TGTGCCAGCAGTTTAGGGGGGAGGGGAAATCAGCCCCAGCATTTT.

This clonotype was found a few times. The rearrangement uses TRBV28 and TRBJ1-2; possible D gene TRBD1, 6 bases. Trimming removed 7 bases from V and 7 bases from J, with 13 bases in between. CDR3 length: 12 residues. In germline, CDR1 is MDHEN, CDR2 SYDVKM. The CDR3 DNA reads as TGTGCCAGCACACAGGGTCCGGCTGGCTACACCTTC. Protein product: CASTQGPAGYTF.

The table lists this clonotype with a few counts. This chain connects TRBV4-2 to TRBJ1-6; 10 bases agree with TRBD1. The CDR3 contains 15 residues. CDR1 is LGHNA and CDR2 is YNFKEQ in the germline V gene. The J segment lost 10 bases and the V segment lost 4 bases, leaving 7 bases of the junction unmatched. DNA for the CDR3: TGTGCCAGCAGCCTACCGGGACAGGGGAACTCACCCCTCCACTTT. Protein sequence: CASSLPGQGNSPLHF.

This clonotype was counted a few times. CDR3 DNA sequence: TGCGCCAGCAGCCATAGCAGGCTAGCGGGGGTCCAAGAAGAACAAGAGACCCAGTACTTC. This codes for CASSHSRLAGVQEEQETQYF. The V call is TRBV4-1, the J call TRBJ2-5, with 10 bases lining up with TRBD2. With V trimmed by 3 bases and J by 2 bases, 18 bases remained unmatched. Germline V gene sequence: CDR1 MGHRA, CDR2 YSYEKL. The CDR3 sequence is 20 residues long.

The chain is built from TRBV12-3 or TRBV12-4 and TRBJ2-7; possibly TRBD1 for D (6 bases). The CDR3 totals 17 residues. The V and J ends lost 1 base and 0 bases respectively, with 16 bases between them. CDR3 residues: CASSLVPGAYSSYEQYF. CDR3 nucleotide sequence: TGTGCCAGCAGTTTAGTCCCAGGGGCTTACAGCTCCTACGAGCAGTACTTC.

This clonotype was observed at least ten times. The chain recombines TRBV12-3 or TRBV12-4 with TRBJ1-1; 7 nucleotides match TRBD1. The V segment lost 3 bases and the J segment 6 bases; nucleotides outside the gene matches: 4. This CDR3 has 13 residues. The CDR3 protein is CASSFDRVPEAFF. As DNA, the CDR3 is TGTGCCAGCAGTTTTGACAGGGTACCTGAAGCTTTCTTT.